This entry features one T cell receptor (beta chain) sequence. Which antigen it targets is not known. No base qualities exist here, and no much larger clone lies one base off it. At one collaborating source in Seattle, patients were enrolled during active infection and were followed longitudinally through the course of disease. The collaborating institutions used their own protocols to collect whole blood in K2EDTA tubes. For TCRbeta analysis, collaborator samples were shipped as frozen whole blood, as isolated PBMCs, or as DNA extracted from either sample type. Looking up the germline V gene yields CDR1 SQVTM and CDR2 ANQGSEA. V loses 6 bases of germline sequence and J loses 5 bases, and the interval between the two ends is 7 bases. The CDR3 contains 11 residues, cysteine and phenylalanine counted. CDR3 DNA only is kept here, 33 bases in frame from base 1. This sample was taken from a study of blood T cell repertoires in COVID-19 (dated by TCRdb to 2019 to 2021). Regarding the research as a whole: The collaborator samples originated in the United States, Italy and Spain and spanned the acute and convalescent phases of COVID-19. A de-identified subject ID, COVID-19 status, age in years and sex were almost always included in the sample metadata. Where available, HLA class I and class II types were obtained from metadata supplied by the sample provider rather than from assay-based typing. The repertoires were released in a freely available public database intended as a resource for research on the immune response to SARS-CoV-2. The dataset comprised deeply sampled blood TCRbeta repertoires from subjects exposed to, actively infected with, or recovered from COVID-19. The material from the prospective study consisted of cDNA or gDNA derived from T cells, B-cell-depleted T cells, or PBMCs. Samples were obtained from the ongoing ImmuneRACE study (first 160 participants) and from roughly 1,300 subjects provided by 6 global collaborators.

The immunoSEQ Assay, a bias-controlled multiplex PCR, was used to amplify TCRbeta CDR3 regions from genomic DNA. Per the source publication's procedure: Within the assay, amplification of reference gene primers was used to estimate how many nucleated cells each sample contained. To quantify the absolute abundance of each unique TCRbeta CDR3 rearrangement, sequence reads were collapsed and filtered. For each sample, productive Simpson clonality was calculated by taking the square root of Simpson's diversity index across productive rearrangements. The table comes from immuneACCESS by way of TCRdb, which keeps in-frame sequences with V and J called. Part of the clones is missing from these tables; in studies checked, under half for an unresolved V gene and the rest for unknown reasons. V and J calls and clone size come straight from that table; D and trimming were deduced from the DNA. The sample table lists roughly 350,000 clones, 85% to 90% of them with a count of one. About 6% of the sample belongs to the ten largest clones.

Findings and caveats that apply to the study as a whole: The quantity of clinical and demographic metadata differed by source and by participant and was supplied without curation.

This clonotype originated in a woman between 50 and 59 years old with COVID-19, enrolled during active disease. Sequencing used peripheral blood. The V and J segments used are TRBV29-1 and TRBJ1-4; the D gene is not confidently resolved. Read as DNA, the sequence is TGCAGCGTATCCAGGAATGAAAAACTGTTTTTT. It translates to CSVSRNEKLFF.